The 31 T cell receptor beta chains below all came from one sample that was sequenced in a study of beta chain features in type 1 diabetes. Every isolated RNA sample was fully reverse transcribed, so sequencing captured expressed TCRB transcripts. TCRdb keeps only in-frame clones here, not all; method: immunoSEQ multiplex PCR. The sample lists around 430,000 clones; approximately 30% were seen once. Sample: naive CD4+ T cells from blood. Receptors originate from a man aged 18 to 30 in good health.

This chain links TRBV28 with TRBJ1-2; 7 bases line up with TRBD1. Looked up from germline, CDR1 is MDHEN and CDR2 is SYDVKM. After removal of 3 bases from V and 6 bases from J, the junction contained 4 bases not matched to a gene. The CDR3 loop spans 13 amino acids. CDR3 DNA: TGTGCCAGCAGTTTCAGGGGGTGGGATGGCTACACCTTC. Amino acids: CASSFRGWDGYTF.

This sequence joins TRBV30 and TRBJ2-7; D is uncertain. The CDR3 consists of 12 residues. Trimming removed 3 bases at V and 0 bases at J, with 6 bases between. The V gene's germline CDR1 is GTSNPN and CDR2 SVGIG (reference sequence). CDR3 loop: CAWRRFSYEQYF. The DNA for the CDR3 is TGTGCCTGGAGGCGGTTCTCCTACGAGCAGTACTTC.

CDR3 in DNA: TGTGCCAGCAGCTTAGAGCGAGAGAGCACAGATACGCAGTATTTT. Encoded protein: CASSLERESTDTQYF. J is TRBJ2-3 and V is TRBV7-3; D gene ambiguous. This CDR3 has 15 amino acids. Trimming removed 2 bases from V and 0 bases from J, with 9 bases in between. Germline values: CDR1 SGHTA, CDR2 FQGTGA. Full variable domain (outside the CDR3, taken from reference TRBV7-3 and TRBJ2-3): GAGVSQTPSNKVTEKGKYVELRCDPISGHTALYWYRQSLGQGPEFLIYFQGTGAADDSGLPNDRFFAVRPEGSVSTLKIQRTERGDSAVYLCASSLERESTDTQYFGPGTRLTVL.

This chain joins TRBV29-1 and TRBJ2-6, with 8 bases lining up with TRBD1. This CDR3 has 16 amino acids. With V trimmed by 6 bases and J by 0 bases, 7 bases remained unmatched. The germline gives CDR1 SQVTM, CDR2 ANQGSEA. This chain's CDR3 is CSVGGQGNSGANVLTF. As DNA, the CDR3 is TGCAGCGTGGGCGGACAGGGTAACTCTGGGGCCAACGTCCTGACTTTC.

This clone was seen only a few times. The genes are TRBV6-6 and TRBJ2-7; TRBD2 agrees at 9 bases. The junction had 7 bases not matched to a gene; V was cut back by 4 bases and J by 3 bases. The germline V gene has CDR1 MNHNY and CDR2 SVGAGI (reference sequence). CDR3 size: 15 residues. The CDR3 loop reads CASSWALTSGYEQYF. CDR3 DNA sequence: TGTGCCAGCAGTTGGGCCCTGACTAGCGGCTACGAGCAGTACTTC.

The V and J genes are TRBV7-9 and TRBJ2-7; D could derive from TRBD1 or TRBD2 (6 bases each). The CDR3 length is 15 residues. V was shortened by 6 bases and J by 7 bases, with 22 bases between the two germline ends. The germline CDR1 and CDR2 sequences are SEHNR and FQNEAQ (reference sequence). This chain's CDR3 is CASSDDGGLSREQYF. For the CDR3, the DNA is TGTGCCAGCAGTGATGACGGGGGCTTATCGAGAGAGCAGTACTTC. Using reference TRBV7-9 and TRBJ2-7 for the parts outside the CDR3, the full variable domain is DTGVSQNPRHKITKRGQNVTFRCDPISEHNRLYWYRQTLGQGPEFLTYFQNEAQLEKSRLLSDRFSAERPKGSFSTLEIQRTEQGDSAMYLCASSDDGGLSREQYFGPGTRLTVT.

The CDR3 sequence: CASSLEGAGRSSYEQYF. The CDR3 DNA reads as TGTGCCAGCAGCTTAGAGGGGGCAGGTCGGAGCTCCTACGAGCAGTACTTC. The genes are TRBV7-2 and TRBJ2-7; TRBD1 agrees at 7 bases. The germline CDR1 and CDR2 sequences are SGHTA and FQGNSA. Germline trimming cut 1 base from V and 0 bases from J; bases unmatched to any gene: 9. The CDR3 extends over 17 amino acids.

The chain carries TRBV4-1 and TRBJ1-4; D gene ambiguous. This CDR3 spans 13 amino acids. Looked up from germline, CDR1 is MGHRA and CDR2 is YSYEKL. Trimming removed 0 bases at V and 13 bases at J, with 12 bases between. CDR3 sequence reads: CASSQERPLGLFF. CDR3 bases: TGCGCCAGCAGCCAAGAGCGGCCCCTAGGACTGTTTTTT.

The CDR3 here is CASSSGTVEKLFF. The CDR3 coding sequence is TGTGCCAGCAGCTCGGGGACGGTTGAAAAACTGTTTTTT. V gene TRBV7-6 combines with J gene TRBJ1-4; tentatively, D is TRBD1 (5 bases). Germline values: CDR1 SGHVS, CDR2 FNYEAQ. V lost 4 bases and J 7 bases, leaving 10 bases between the germline ends. CDR3 length equals 13 residues.

This clone was observed a handful of times. The chain links TRBV7-9 to TRBJ2-7; D uncertain. The V gene's germline CDR1 is SEHNR and CDR2 FQNEAQ (reference sequence). Trimming took off 3 bases at V and 6 bases at J, with 15 bases between the two ends. CDR3 length: 14 amino acids. CDR3 nucleotides: TGTGCCAGCAGCTTGGGTATCCTAACCCCCGAGCAGTACTTC. The encoded protein is CASSLGILTPEQYF.

The chain uses TRBV30 and TRBJ2-3; tentatively, D is TRBD2 (7 bases). Germline CDR1 reads GTSNPN; CDR2 reads SVGIG (reference sequence). This CDR3 comprises 14 residues. CDR3 sequence: CAVNDGGRRNTQYF. The CDR3 bases are TGTGCTGTTAATGACGGGGGGCGCAGGAATACGCAGTATTTT.

V and J are TRBV30 and TRBJ2-5; TRBD1 matches 8 bases. The better agreement between TRBJ2-7 and the DNA end casts doubt on the J call. The CDR3 extends over 13 amino acids. Germline loops: CDR1 GTSNPN, CDR2 SVGIG (reference sequence). This CDR3 is CAWRRDRPYEQYF. The DNA for the CDR3 is TGTGCCTGGAGACGGGACAGGCCCTACGAGCAGTACTTC.

This clone was detected only a few times. The gene calls are TRBV6-1 and TRBJ2-2; weak D call: TRBD2 (5 bases). The CDR3 sequence is 13 residues long. Germline V gene sequence: CDR1 MNHNS, CDR2 SASEGT. Trimming pared 1 base from V and 10 bases from J, leaving 10 bases between. This chain's CDR3 is CASSEGTRLELFF. In DNA form, the CDR3 reads TGTGCCAGCAGTGAAGGGACTCGATTGGAGCTGTTTTTT.

This clone was picked up a small number of times. The V call is TRBV6-6, the J call TRBJ2-1, with 12 bases matching TRBD2. V shed 8 bases and J 9 bases; nucleotides not matched to a gene: 11. Germline assignment: CDR1 MNHNY and CDR2 SVGAGI (reference sequence). The CDR3 spans 15 residues. CDR3 sequence: CASGLGLAGLGEQFF. In nucleotides, the CDR3 is TGTGCCAGCGGTCTCGGACTAGCGGGATTGGGTGAGCAGTTCTTC.

This clone came up a few times. The rearrangement links TRBV18 to TRBJ2-7; 7 bases align to TRBD1. The CDR3 sequence is 16 residues long. Germline CDR1 reads KGHSH; CDR2 reads LQKENI. Trimming at V came to 2 bases and at J to 0 bases, leaving 7 bases not matched to a gene. The CDR3 is CASSPGDRVLSYEQYF. CDR3 sequence (DNA): TGTGCCAGCTCACCAGGCGACAGGGTGCTCTCCTACGAGCAGTACTTC.

This clone has a handful of counts. The CDR3 loop reads CASILPVEQYF. CDR3 DNA sequence: TGTGCCAGCATCCTCCCAGTGGAGCAGTACTTC. The V gene is TRBV5-8, the J gene TRBJ2-7; unclear D gene. V lost 6 bases to trimming and J lost 7 bases, with 11 bases between them. Per germline, CDR1 SGHTS and CDR2 YDEGEE. The CDR3 length is 11 residues.

The chain employs TRBV7-2 and TRBJ2-2; 11 bases are a match to TRBD2. The CDR3 covers 15 residues. Trimming at V came to 2 bases and at J to 7 bases, leaving 3 bases not matched to a gene. Germline V lookup: CDR1 SGHTA, CDR2 FQGNSA. CDR3 residues: CASSLLGTSGGELFF. CDR3 coding DNA: TGTGCCAGCAGCTTATTAGGGACTAGCGGCGGGGAGCTGTTTTTT. Using reference TRBV7-2 and TRBJ2-2 for the parts outside the CDR3, the full variable domain is GAGVSQSPSNKVTEKGKDVELRCDPISGHTALYWYRQSLGQGLEFLIYFQGNSAPDKSGLPSDRFSAERTGGSVSTLTIQRTQQEDSAVYLCASSLLGTSGGELFFGEGSRLTVL.

The rearrangement links TRBV9 to TRBJ2-1; 12 bases are shared with TRBD1. This CDR3 region has 14 residues. V was clipped by 4 bases and J by 9 bases; unmatched bases: 5. Looked up from germline, CDR1 is SGDLS and CDR2 is YYNGEE. DNA of the CDR3: TGTGCCAGCAGCCCGGGACAGGGGGCAAGTGAGCAGTTCTTC. It specifies CASSPGQGASEQFF.

The table lists this clone with a few counts. V and J are TRBV14 and TRBJ2-2, with D possibly being TRBD2 (5 bases). Germline CDR1 is SGHDN and CDR2 is FVKESK. V lost 3 bases and J lost 13, with 9 bases in between. The length of the CDR3 is 11 residues. The CDR3 protein is CASSHGERLFF. CDR3 coding DNA: TGTGCCAGCAGCCACGGGGAAAGGCTGTTTTTT.

This clone was seen a few times. The gene calls are TRBV28 and TRBJ2-5; D is perhaps TRBD2 (5 bases). CDR3 length equals 16 residues. V was trimmed by 5 bases and J by 6 bases, leaving 22 bases between them. Germline V gene lookup returns CDR1 MDHEN and CDR2 SYDVKM. Here the CDR3 reads CASSPTPGGLRKTQYF. CDR3 nucleotide sequence: TGTGCCAGCAGTCCAACCCCAGGTGGACTCCGTAAGACCCAGTACTTC. The full variable domain, in which reference TRBV28 and TRBJ2-5 provide the parts outside the CDR3, is DVKVTQSSRYLVKRTGEKVFLECVQDMDHENMFWYRQDPGLGLRLIYFSYDVKMKEKGDIPEGYSVSREKKERFSLILESASTNQTSMYLCASSPTPGGLRKTQYFGPGTRLLVL.

In this sample, this clone turned up a few times. V usage is TRBV9 and J usage is TRBJ2-2, with TRBD2 identical over 11 bases. The CDR3 has 16 residues. CDR1 is SGDLS and CDR2 is YYNGEE in the germline V gene. V dropped 4 bases and J dropped 0; count of bases not matched to a gene: 2. In nucleotides, the CDR3 is TGTGCCAGCAGCAAGGGACTAGCGGCGAACACCGGGGAGCTGTTTTTT. Amino acids: CASSKGLAANTGELFF.

The sample holds a few counts of this clone. This chain links TRBV29-1 with TRBJ2-1; the match to TRBD2 covers 7 bases. The CDR3 is made up of 16 amino acids. J was trimmed by 2 bases and V by 2 bases; bases with no gene match: 9. Germline V lookup: CDR1 SQVTM, CDR2 ANQGSEA. The CDR3 coding sequence is TGCAGCGTTGAACGGCCGACGGGAGGTCCCTACAATGAGCAGTTCTTC. Translating gives CSVERPTGGPYNEQFF.

This clone was counted a few times. The chain links TRBV7-9 to TRBJ1-3; D is uncertain. The CDR3 has 15 residues. Trimming stripped 6 bases from V and 0 bases from J, with 12 bases between. Germline V gives CDR1 SEHNR, CDR2 FQNEAQ (reference sequence). As DNA, the CDR3 is TGTGCCAGCAGATCCCTGTGGCTCTCTGGAAACACCATATATTTT. It specifies CASRSLWLSGNTIYF. The whole variable domain, remainder taken from reference TRBV7-9 and TRBJ1-3, is DTGVSQNPRHKITKRGQNVTFRCDPISEHNRLYWYRQTLGQGPEFLTYFQNEAQLEKSRLLSDRFSAERPKGSFSTLEIQRTEQGDSAMYLCASRSLWLSGNTIYFGEGSWLTVV.

This clone occurred a few times. V and J are TRBV7-9 and TRBJ2-1; a weak D match, TRBD2 (7 bases). The V end was cut by 1 base, the J end by 4 bases, with 14 bases between. Germline V gene lookup returns CDR1 SEHNR and CDR2 FQNEAQ (reference sequence). This CDR3 comprises 16 residues. DNA of the CDR3: TGTGCCAGCAGCTTAGGGAGCGGGACAACTTACAATGAGCAGTTCTTC. It codes for CASSLGSGTTYNEQFF.

This clone has just a few counts. The chain links TRBV7-9 to TRBJ2-5; the D gene is possibly TRBD2 (6 bases). Germline-derived CDR1 and CDR2 are SEHNR and FQNEAQ (reference sequence). The ends were cut back, 8 bases at V and 4 bases at J, with 20 bases in the middle. The CDR3 has 15 residues. CDR3 DNA sequence: TGTGCCAGCGTGTTCGGGCGGGAATTCGGAGAGACCCAGTACTTC. It yields the protein CASVFGREFGETQYF.

This clone turned up a few times. The rearrangement joins TRBV4-3 to TRBJ2-6, with unresolved D. This CDR3 region has 16 residues. V gave up 0 bases and J gave up 2 bases, with 8 bases separating them. Germline CDR1 and CDR2: LGHNA and YSLEER. CDR3 nucleotide sequence: TGCGCCAGCAGCCAAGATCTCCAGGCTGGGGCCAACGTCCTGACTTTC. Translating gives CASSQDLQAGANVLTF.

This clone turned up a few times. The gene calls are TRBV15 and TRBJ2-5; TRBD1 agrees at 8 bases. Germline lookup yields CDR1 LNHNV and CDR2 YYDKDF (reference sequence). Unmatched junction bases numbered 10, after V lost 5 bases and J lost 5 bases. This CDR3 is 15 amino acids long. CDR3 in DNA: TGTGCCACCAGCCTAGGACAGGGTGGTTGGGAGACCCAGTACTTC. Translation: CATSLGQGGWETQYF.

The chain combines TRBV29-1 with TRBJ2-3; TRBD1 is a possible D gene (7 bases). Trimming cost V 4 bases and J 0 bases, with 11 bases left between them. This CDR3 has 14 amino acids. The V gene's germline CDR1 is SQVTM and CDR2 ANQGSEA. CDR3 sequence (DNA): TGCAGCGTTGTGCCAGGGGGGAGCACAGATACGCAGTATTTT. Residues: CSVVPGGSTDTQYF.

The J gene is TRBJ2-3, the V gene TRBV6-6; D is unresolved. The CDR3 length is 14 residues. Per the germline V gene, CDR1 is MNHNY and CDR2 is SVGAGI (reference sequence). V shed 2 bases and J shed 6 bases, with 12 bases lying between them. CDR3 sequence: CASSYRAYSDTQYF. The CDR3 DNA follows: TGTGCCAGCAGTTACCGAGCGTATTCCGATACGCAGTATTTT.

This clone was seen more than once but under ten times. This rearrangement joins TRBV6-5 to TRBJ2-3, with 7 positions matching TRBD1. The trim removed 10 bases at V and 4 bases at J, leaving 11 bases unmatched. The CDR3 loop spans 14 amino acids. The germline V gene encodes CDR1 MNHEY and CDR2 SVGAGI. Here the CDR3 DNA reads TGTGCCACGGGGAGAGGGGGCGAGGCAGATACGCAGTATTTT. This translates into CATGRGGEADTQYF.

For this clone: The junction departs from germline at one end; a sequencing error may be responsible. This chain links TRBV2 with TRBJ2-5, with unresolved D. CDR1 and CDR2 from the germline V gene are SNHLY and FYNNEI. The CDR3 sequence is 12 residues long. The CDR3 protein is CASTERWATQYF. CDR3 DNA: TGTGCCAGCACTGAACGATGGGCGACCCAGTACTTC.